The 32 T cell receptor beta chains listed next were all sequenced from one sample in a study of metastatic and nonmetastatic thyroid tumors. TCRdb redid the clone calls on the PCR reads using MiXCR. The sample gives about 20,000 clones, 34% of which show up once; 10% is in the top ten. Thyroid surgery was preceded by no treatment in any patient. Input material: tumor tissue. The receptors were gathered from a male donor with papillary thyroid cancer or a benign thyroid nodule (not recorded which). Some clones in this sample may be carry-over from other donors' samples.

The V and J genes are TRBV6-5 and TRBJ2-3; no firm D call. The CDR3 consists of 17 residues. From germline, CDR1 is MNHEY and CDR2 SVGAGI. With 1 base removed from V and 6 bases from J, the gap between germline ends came to 20 bases. CDR3 protein: CASSYCQDAWLRDTQYF. The DNA for the CDR3 is TGTGCCAGCAGTTACTGCCAGGATGCATGGTTAAGGGATACGCAGTATTTT.

Regarding this clone: Germline and junction disagree at one end, which may indicate a read error. V usage is TRBV11-3 and J usage is TRBJ2-7; weak D call: TRBD2 (5 bases). This CDR3 spans 15 amino acids. Germline CDR1 SGHNT, CDR2 YENEEA. The CDR3 DNA follows: TGTGCCGGCAGCTTAGCGAGTCCCCTCTCCTACGAGCAGTACTTC. Protein product: CAGSLASPLSYEQYF.

The rearrangement joins TRBV9 to TRBJ1-4; 8 bases are shared with TRBD1. V lost 0 bases, J lost 5 bases, and 6 bases stayed unmatched. From germline, CDR1 is SGDLS and CDR2 YYNGEE. The CDR3 consists of 16 residues. The CDR3 is CASSVGGTGENEKLFF. The CDR3 nucleotides read TGTGCCAGCAGCGTAGGAGGGACAGGAGAAAATGAAAAACTGTTTTTT.

Concerning this clone itself: Possible read error: a much larger clone is one base away. This rearrangement joins TRBV5-6 to TRBJ1-6; TRBD1 aligns across 7 bases. Per germline, CDR1 SGHDT and CDR2 YYEEEE. The CDR3 is made up of 15 amino acids. With V trimmed by 0 bases and J by 6 bases, 3 bases remained unmatched. This CDR3 reads CASSLGYRGNSPLHF. CDR3 sequence (DNA): TGTGCCAGCAGCTTGGGCTACAGGGGTAATTCACCCCTCCACTTT.

J is TRBJ2-1 and V is TRBV4-1; 11 nucleotides match TRBD1. This CDR3 is built from 15 residues. The ends lost 4 bases at V and 5 bases at J; junction bases unmatched: 4. Germline lookup yields CDR1 MGHRA and CDR2 YSYEKL. The CDR3 coding sequence is TGCGCCAGCAGCCCGGGACAGGGGGTAAACAATGAGCAGTTCTTC. Protein product: CASSPGQGVNNEQFF.

This clone rates as medium-sized. V and J are TRBV20-1 and TRBJ2-2; 9 bases line up with TRBD2. Germline trimming cut 3 bases from V and 4 bases from J; bases unmatched to any gene: 0. Germline loops: CDR1 DFQATT, CDR2 SNEGSKA (reference sequence). The CDR3 runs to 13 residues. This CDR3 reads CSARREGTGELFF. The CDR3 region has the DNA TGCAGTGCTAGGCGGGAGGGCACCGGGGAGCTGTTTTTT.

The chain joins TRBV24-1 to TRBJ2-3; 11 bases fit TRBD2. The CDR3 runs 17 residues. Germline V gene sequence: CDR1 KGHDR, CDR2 SFDVKD. The V segment lost 3 bases and the J segment 4 bases; nucleotides outside the gene matches: 8. Here the CDR3 DNA reads TGTGCCACCAGTGATGCCTTACTAGCGGGAGTTTCAGATACGCAGTATTTT. It is translated as CATSDALLAGVSDTQYF.

This clone has ten or more counts. A single base separates this from a much larger clone, so it may be a read error. V is TRBV11-2 and J is TRBJ2-1; D is uncertain. CDR3 length: 12 residues. Germline V gene sequence: CDR1 SGHAT, CDR2 FQNNGV. CDR3 protein: CANSFQDNEQFF. CDR3 coding DNA: TGTGCCAACAGCTTTCAGGACAATGAGCAGTTCTTC.

This sequence joins TRBV11-2 and TRBJ2-7, with TRBD1 matching over 8 bases. Trimming removed 5 bases from V and 1 base from J; junction bases left unmatched: 10. CDR3 length: 16 amino acids. Per the germline V gene, CDR1 is SGHAT and CDR2 is FQNNGV. CDR3 residues: CASSLPVDRESYEQYV. The CDR3 nucleotides read TGTGCCAGCAGCCTCCCCGTGGACAGGGAATCCTACGAGCAGTACGTC.

This clone was counted only a few times. At one boundary the junction diverges from the germline segment, which might be a read error. The genes are TRBV6-2 or TRBV6-3 and TRBJ2-7; no definite D call. CDR3 length: 15 residues. The germline gives CDR1 MNHEY, CDR2 SVGEGT. The CDR3 sequence is CASSYRPYSSYEHYF. DNA of the CDR3: TGTGCCAGCAGTTACCGACCCTACAGCTCCTACGAGCATTACTTC.

This clone occurred a few times. A read error may account for a junction end that differs from germline. The CDR3, as DNA: TGTGCCAGCAGTGAGGCAGGGGGTACGAACTATGGGTACACCTTC. Translating gives CASSEAGGTNYGYTF. The V gene is TRBV6-1, the J gene TRBJ1-2; 7 positions match TRBD1. Germline CDR1 and CDR2: MNHNS and SASEGT. This CDR3 is built from 15 residues.

This clone qualifies as medium-sized (0.01 to 0.1%). The V gene is TRBV28, the J gene TRBJ1-6; 7 positions agree with TRBD1. The ends lost 5 bases at V and 9 bases at J; junction bases unmatched: 7. In germline, CDR1 is MDHEN, CDR2 SYDVKM. CDR3 length: 14 amino acids. CDR3 in amino acids: CASSLQGGGSPLHF. CDR3 coding DNA: TGTGCCAGCAGTCTCCAGGGGGGGGGTTCACCCCTCCACTTT.

This clone was recorded many times. V and J are TRBV15 and TRBJ2-2; TRBD2 agrees at 13 bases. After removal of 7 bases from V and 4 bases from J, the junction contained 6 bases not matched to a gene. Germline values: CDR1 LNHNV, CDR2 YYDKDF (reference sequence). The CDR3 consists of 16 residues. The CDR3 here is CATNTTSGRATGELFF. The CDR3 bases are TGTGCCACCAACACTACTAGCGGGAGGGCCACCGGGGAGCTGTTTTTT.

By sample fraction, this clone is medium-sized (0.01 to 0.1%). The chain carries TRBV6-1 and TRBJ1-2; maybe TRBD1 (6 bases). The germline CDR1 and CDR2 sequences are MNHNS and SASEGT. V was cut by 4 bases and J by 0 bases, with 9 bases left in between. CDR3 length: 14 residues. CDR3: CASSGGGPNYGYTF. In DNA form, the CDR3 reads TGTGCCAGCAGTGGGGGGGGCCCTAACTATGGCTACACCTTC.

The CDR3 bases are TGCGCCAGCAGCCAAATTGGGGGTACTGAAGCTTTCTTT. It is translated as CASSQIGGTEAFF. The chain has TRBV4-1 and TRBJ1-1; the D gene is possibly TRBD1 (5 bases). Germline V gives CDR1 MGHRA, CDR2 YSYEKL. Trimming took 2 bases from V and 5 from J, leaving 9 bases between them. CDR3 length: 13 amino acids.

This clone ranks as medium-sized. The chain uses TRBV20-1 and TRBJ2-7; D is undetermined. Germline CDR1 DFQATT, CDR2 SNEGSKA (reference sequence). With 0 bases removed from V and 2 bases from J, the gap between germline ends came to 8 bases. The CDR3 consists of 13 residues. CDR3 sequence: CSAREAITYEQYF. In nucleotides, the CDR3 is TGCAGTGCTAGAGAGGCCATAACCTACGAGCAGTACTTC.

The J gene is TRBJ1-4, the V gene TRBV3-1, with D possibly TRBD1 on 6 matching bases. The CDR3 loop spans 17 amino acids. The V gene lost 2 bases and the J gene lost 3 bases, with 16 bases spanning the gap. Looked up from germline, CDR1 is LGHDT and CDR2 is YNNKEL (reference sequence). The CDR3, as DNA: TGTGCCAGCAGCCAAACCTTCGGGACAAACCCTAATGAAAAACTGTTTTTT. It codes for CASSQTFGTNPNEKLFF.

This clone is termed medium-sized (0.01 to 0.1%). Within the sample, other DNA sequences also encode this same CDR3. The chain is built from TRBV30 and TRBJ1-5; D is possibly TRBD1 (5 bases). This CDR3 has 13 residues. The V gene's germline CDR1 is GTSNPN and CDR2 SVGIG (reference sequence). The V end lost 2 bases, the J end lost 10 bases, and 15 bases lay between the germline ends. CDR3: CAWSRDGAQPQHF. The CDR3 DNA follows: TGTGCCTGGAGTCGGGACGGGGCTCAACCCCAGCATTTT.

The rearrangement links TRBV7-8 to TRBJ1-6; D call uncertain. Germline V gene lookup returns CDR1 SGHVS and CDR2 FQNEAQ. The CDR3 contains 14 residues. V lost 4 bases and J 7 bases, leaving 11 bases between the germline ends. The CDR3 loop reads CASSWTGRNSPLHF. The CDR3 DNA is TGTGCCAGCAGCTGGACGGGGAGGAATTCACCCCTCCACTTT.

This clone was observed at least ten times. The V call is TRBV5-1, the J call TRBJ2-5; TRBD1 matches at 11 bases. The CDR3 loop spans 16 amino acids. V lost 4 bases to trimming and J lost 0 bases; unmatched junction nucleotides: 5. The germline V gene has CDR1 SGHRS and CDR2 YFSETQ. The chain's CDR3 is CASSPGTGGYQETQYF. CDR3 in DNA: TGCGCCAGCAGCCCCGGGACAGGGGGGTACCAAGAGACCCAGTACTTC.

The chain couples TRBV2 to TRBJ1-6; 9 bases are shared with TRBD1. The germline V gene has CDR1 SNHLY and CDR2 FYNNEI. V trimming: 0 bases; J trimming: 6 bases; junction bases outside the gene matches: 12. This CDR3 has 19 amino acids. CDR3 in amino acids: CASSEAVKRQGVFNSPLHF. The CDR3 DNA reads TGTGCCAGCAGTGAAGCGGTAAAGAGACAGGGGGTTTTTAATTCACCCCTCCACTTT.

In its sample, this clone was seen a few times. One junction end disagrees with the germline gene, perhaps due to a read error. The chain recombines TRBV5-1 with TRBJ2-3; 9 bases match TRBD2. The CDR3 totals 14 residues. Looked up from germline, CDR1 is SGHRS and CDR2 is YFSETQ. For the CDR3, the DNA is TGCGCCAGCGGCTTGGGACTAGCCGGCGATACGCAGTATTTT. This sequence encodes CASGLGLAGDTQYF.

The chain combines TRBV4-1 with TRBJ2-7, with D maybe TRBD2 (5 bases). With 4 bases removed from V and 0 bases from J, the gap between germline ends came to 10 bases. The CDR3 sequence is 14 residues long. Germline V lookup: CDR1 MGHRA, CDR2 YSYEKL. DNA of the CDR3: TGCGCCAGCAGCCCAGGCAGCGGCTCCTACGAGCAGTACTTC. Translation: CASSPGSGSYEQYF.

A few counts support this clone. The chain is built from TRBV6-2 or TRBV6-3 and TRBJ1-2; D is unclear. Per the germline V gene, CDR1 is MNHEY and CDR2 is SVGEGT. Trimming left V 0 bases short and J 5 bases short, with 10 bases between. The CDR3 is 14 residues long. The CDR3 DNA is TGTGCCAGCAGTTACTCGACGGCAGTTTATGGCTACACCTTC. It is translated as CASSYSTAVYGYTF.

This clone showed up just a few times. The rearrangement joins TRBV5-1 to TRBJ2-7, with unresolved D. The CDR3 covers 14 residues. Trimming took off 6 bases at V and 0 bases at J, with 13 bases between the two ends. From germline, CDR1 is SGHRS and CDR2 YFSETQ. The CDR3 region is CASKVLSNSYEQYF. CDR3 DNA: TGCGCCAGCAAGGTACTATCCAACTCCTACGAGCAGTACTTC.

The chain couples TRBV24-1 to TRBJ2-1; 8 bases line up with TRBD1. Per germline, CDR1 KGHDR and CDR2 SFDVKD. The CDR3 spans 17 residues. With 2 bases clipped from V and 1 base from J, the junction kept 6 bases outside the gene matches. CDR3 residues: CATSDSRTGWSYNEQFF. CDR3 DNA: TGTGCCACCAGTGATTCGAGGACAGGGTGGTCCTACAATGAGCAGTTCTTC.

This clone was observed a few times. This rearrangement joins TRBV12-3 or TRBV12-4 to TRBJ2-7; no firm D call. The CDR3 covers 13 residues. The V gene lost 6 bases and the J gene lost 1 base, with 10 bases spanning the gap. The CDR3 here is CASRRSTSYEQYF. Written as DNA, the CDR3 is TGTGCCAGCAGGAGGTCCACTTCCTACGAGCAGTACTTC.

This clone occurred a few times. The junction departs from the called germline gene at one end, perhaps through a read error. V usage is TRBV5-1 and J usage is TRBJ2-5, with TRBD2 matching 13 bases. Per the germline V gene, CDR1 is SGHRS and CDR2 is YFSETQ. The CDR3 has 18 residues. The CDR3 region has the DNA TGCGCCAGCAGCTTAGGACTAGCGGGAGTGGCTATCGGAGAGACACAGTACTTC. Amino acid sequence: CASSLGLAGVAIGETQYF.

This clone has a count of ten or more. The V gene is TRBV20-1, the J gene TRBJ1-4; D remains ambiguous. CDR1 is DFQATT and CDR2 is SNEGSKA in the germline V gene (reference sequence). Trimming removed 3 bases at V and 0 bases at J, with 8 bases between. The CDR3 has 14 residues. The CDR3 DNA reads as TGCAGTGCTAGCCGCAGCACAACTAATGAAAAACTGTTTTTT. Translating it yields CSASRSTTNEKLFF.

Only one count was recorded for this clone. The chain recombines TRBV20-1 with TRBJ2-1, with TRBD1 matching 7 bases. V gave up 3 bases and J gave up 10 bases; unmatched junction bases: 6. Per the germline V gene, CDR1 is DFQATT and CDR2 is SNEGSKA (reference sequence). CDR3 length: 12 amino acids. Here the CDR3 DNA reads TGCAGTGCTAGGACAGGGAAGGACGAGCAGTTCTTC. Amino acid sequence: CSARTGKDEQFF.

This clone appeared once. The chain employs TRBV20-1 and TRBJ2-2; D ambiguous. The V gene's germline CDR1 is DFQATT and CDR2 SNEGSKA (reference sequence). Between the trimmed V and J ends, which lost 2 bases and 8 bases, there was a span of 12 bases. This CDR3 has 13 residues. The CDR3 DNA reads as TGCAGTGCTAGACGACCCCTTGAAGGGGAGCTGTTTTTT. Protein: CSARRPLEGELFF.

On this clone: Other DNA sequences in this sample translate to the same CDR3. The chain employs TRBV12-3 or TRBV12-4 and TRBJ2-5; D call uncertain. The CDR3 is 14 residues long. Trimming cost V 3 bases and J 2 bases, with 10 bases left between them. The CDR3 bases are TGTGCCAGCAGTTTGCCAGAAAGTCAAGAGACCCAGTACTTC. This gives the protein CASSLPESQETQYF.